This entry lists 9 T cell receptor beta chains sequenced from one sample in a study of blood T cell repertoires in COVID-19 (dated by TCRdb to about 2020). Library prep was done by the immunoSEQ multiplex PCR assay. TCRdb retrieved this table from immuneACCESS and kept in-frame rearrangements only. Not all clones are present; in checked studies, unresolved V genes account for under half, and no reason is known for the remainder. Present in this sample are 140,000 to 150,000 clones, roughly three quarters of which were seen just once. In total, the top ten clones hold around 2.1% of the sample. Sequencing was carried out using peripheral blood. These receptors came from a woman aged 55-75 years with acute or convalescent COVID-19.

CDR3 nucleotides: TGTGCCAGCAGCCAAGCTAGCGGGAGGGAGTACGAGCAGTACTTC. Protein product: CASSQASGREYEQYF. V is TRBV3-1 (or the pseudogene TRBV3-2) and J is TRBJ2-7; the match to TRBD2 covers 12 bases. Germline V lookup: CDR1 LGHDT, CDR2 YNNKEL (reference sequence). Trimming cost V 1 base and J 4 bases; bases outside gene matches: 2. The CDR3 runs to 15 residues.

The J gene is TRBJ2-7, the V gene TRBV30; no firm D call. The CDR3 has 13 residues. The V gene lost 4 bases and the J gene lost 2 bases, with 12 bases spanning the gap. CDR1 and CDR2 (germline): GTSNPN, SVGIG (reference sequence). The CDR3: CAWKVDKTYEQYF. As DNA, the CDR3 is TGTGCCTGGAAGGTAGACAAAACCTACGAGCAGTACTTC.

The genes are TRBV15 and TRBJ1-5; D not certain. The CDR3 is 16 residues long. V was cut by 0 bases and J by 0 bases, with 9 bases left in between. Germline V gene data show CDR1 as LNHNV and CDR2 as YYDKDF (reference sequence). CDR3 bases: TGTGCCACCAGCAGAGAGGAGGGTATTAGCAATCAGCCCCAGCATTTT. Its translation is CATSREEGISNQPQHF.

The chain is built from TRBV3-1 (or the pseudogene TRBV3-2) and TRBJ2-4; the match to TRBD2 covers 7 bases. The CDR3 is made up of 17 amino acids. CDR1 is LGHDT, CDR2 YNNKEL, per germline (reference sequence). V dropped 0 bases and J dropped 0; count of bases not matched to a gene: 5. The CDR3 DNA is TGTGCCAGCAGCCAAGACTTGGGACTACAAGCCAAAAACATTCAGTACTTC. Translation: CASSQDLGLQAKNIQYF.

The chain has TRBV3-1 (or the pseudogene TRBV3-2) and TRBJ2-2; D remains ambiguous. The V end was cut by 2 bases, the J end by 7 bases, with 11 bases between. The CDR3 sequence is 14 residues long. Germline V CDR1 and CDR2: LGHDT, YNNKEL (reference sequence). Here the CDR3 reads CASSQWAGNGELFF. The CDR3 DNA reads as TGTGCCAGCAGCCAATGGGCCGGAAACGGGGAGCTGTTTTTT.

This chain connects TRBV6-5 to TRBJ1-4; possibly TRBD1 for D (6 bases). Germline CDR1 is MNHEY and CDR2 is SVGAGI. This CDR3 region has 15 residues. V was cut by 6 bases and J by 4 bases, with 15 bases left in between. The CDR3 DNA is TGTGCCAGCAGGGATTTCAGGGGAGATAATGAAAAACTGTTTTTT. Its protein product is CASRDFRGDNEKLFF.

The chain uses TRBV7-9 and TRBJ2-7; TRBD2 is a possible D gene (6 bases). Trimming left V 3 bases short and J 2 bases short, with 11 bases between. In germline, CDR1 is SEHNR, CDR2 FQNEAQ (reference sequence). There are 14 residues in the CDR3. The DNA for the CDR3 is TGTGCCAGCAGCTTGGCTAGCGAAGCCTACGAGCAGTACTTC. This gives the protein CASSLASEAYEQYF.

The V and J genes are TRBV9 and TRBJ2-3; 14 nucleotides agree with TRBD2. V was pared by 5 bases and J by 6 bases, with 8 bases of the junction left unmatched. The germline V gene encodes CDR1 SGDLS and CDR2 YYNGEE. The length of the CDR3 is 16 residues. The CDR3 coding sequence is TGTGCCAGCAGTCTTGGACTAGCGGGAGGTGGGGATACGCAGTATTTT. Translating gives CASSLGLAGGGDTQYF.

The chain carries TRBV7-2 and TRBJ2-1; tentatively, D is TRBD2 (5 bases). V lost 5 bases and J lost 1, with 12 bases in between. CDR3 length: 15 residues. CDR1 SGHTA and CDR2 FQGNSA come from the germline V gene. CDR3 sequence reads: CASSPSPGSYNEQFF. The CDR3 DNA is TGTGCCAGCAGCCCCAGCCCGGGGTCCTACAATGAGCAGTTCTTC.